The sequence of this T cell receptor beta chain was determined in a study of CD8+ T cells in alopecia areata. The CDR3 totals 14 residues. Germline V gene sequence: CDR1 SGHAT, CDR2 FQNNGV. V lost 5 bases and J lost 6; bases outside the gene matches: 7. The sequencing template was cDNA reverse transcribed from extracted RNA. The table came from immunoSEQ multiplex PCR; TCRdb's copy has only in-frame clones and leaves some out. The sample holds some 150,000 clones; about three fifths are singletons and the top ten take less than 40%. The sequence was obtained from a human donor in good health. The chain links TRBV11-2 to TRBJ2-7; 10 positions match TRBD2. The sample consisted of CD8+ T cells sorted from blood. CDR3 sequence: CASSQSGRAFEQYF. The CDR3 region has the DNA TGTGCCAGCAGCCAAAGCGGGAGGGCCTTCGAGCAGTACTTC.